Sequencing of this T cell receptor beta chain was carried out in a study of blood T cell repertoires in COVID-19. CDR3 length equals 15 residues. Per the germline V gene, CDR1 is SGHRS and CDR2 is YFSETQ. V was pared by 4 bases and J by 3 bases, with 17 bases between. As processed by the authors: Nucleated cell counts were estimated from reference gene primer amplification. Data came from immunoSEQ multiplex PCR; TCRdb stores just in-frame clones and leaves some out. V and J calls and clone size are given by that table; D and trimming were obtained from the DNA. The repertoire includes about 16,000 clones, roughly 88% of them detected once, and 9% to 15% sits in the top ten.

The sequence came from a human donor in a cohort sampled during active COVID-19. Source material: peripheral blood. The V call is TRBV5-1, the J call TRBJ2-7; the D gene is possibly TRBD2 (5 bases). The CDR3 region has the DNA TGCGCCAGCAGCACTGGCGGGCCGGAGAGCTACGAGCAGTACTTC. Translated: CASSTGGPESYEQYF. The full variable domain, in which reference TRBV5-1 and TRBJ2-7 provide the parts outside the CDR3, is KAGVTQTPRYLIKTRGQQVTLSCSPISGHRSVSWYQQTPGQGLQFLFEYFSETQRNKGNFPGRFSGRQFSNSRSEMNVSTLELGDSALYLCASSTGGPESYEQYFGPGTRLTVT.